The 30 T cell receptor beta chains given below trace back to one sample, sequenced in a study of blood T cell repertoires in COVID-19. Assay used: immunoSEQ multiplex PCR; TCRdb lists only in-frame clones, some missing. The sample consists of 400,000 to 500,000 clones, roughly 88% of them appearing once. The specimen sequenced was peripheral blood. The source of these receptors is a woman younger than 45 with active or convalescent COVID-19.

V gene TRBV2 combines with J gene TRBJ2-2; D possibly corresponds to TRBD2 (5 bases). V lost 7 bases and J 8 bases, leaving 11 bases between the germline ends. Germline V gene sequence: CDR1 SNHLY, CDR2 FYNNEI. The CDR3 is 12 residues long. CDR3 in DNA: TGTGCCAGCATGGATCCGGGGGGGGAGCTGTTTTTT. Encoded protein: CASMDPGGELFF.

The rearrangement uses TRBV5-4 and TRBJ2-5; a possible D gene is TRBD2 (6 bases). This CDR3 contains 14 residues. CDR1 SGHNT and CDR2 YYREEE come from the germline V gene (reference sequence). The V end was cut by 4 bases, the J end by 5 bases, with 15 bases between. This CDR3 reads CASSPGDFRETQYF. For the CDR3, the DNA is TGTGCCAGCAGCCCGGGGGACTTTCGGGAGACCCAGTACTTC.

V usage is TRBV3-1 (or the pseudogene TRBV3-2) and J usage is TRBJ2-7; tentatively, D is TRBD2 (5 bases). This CDR3 spans 17 amino acids. V gave up 4 bases and J gave up 0 bases, with 19 bases separating them. CDR1 and CDR2 (germline): LGHDT, YNNKEL (reference sequence). The CDR3: CASSPPPGFGTSYEQYF. In DNA, the CDR3 is TGTGCCAGCAGCCCCCCCCCGGGGTTCGGCACCTCCTACGAGCAGTACTTC.

The chain joins TRBV6-5 to TRBJ2-5; TRBD2 matches at 8 bases. Germline CDR1 is MNHEY and CDR2 is SVGAGI. The CDR3 consists of 16 residues. V shed 0 bases and J 5 bases; nucleotides not matched to a gene: 8. The CDR3 nucleotides are TGTGCCAGCAGTTACTCTATCCCGGGACTAGGGGAGACCCAGTACTTC. Protein: CASSYSIPGLGETQYF.

The chain employs TRBV21-1 and TRBJ1-2. TRBV21-1 is marked as a pseudogene. The CDR3 has 16 amino acids. Here the CDR3 reads CASSKRVGGRDYGYTF. CDR3 DNA: TGTGCCAGCAGCAAACGGGTCGGGGGGCGCGACTATGGCTACACCTTC.

This sequence joins TRBV7-2 and TRBJ2-5, with TRBD1 as a possible D gene (6 bases). The V end was cut by 4 bases, the J end by 7 bases, with 10 bases between. The CDR3 sequence is 12 residues long. CDR1 is SGHTA, CDR2 FQGNSA, per germline. CDR3 nucleotide sequence: TGTGCCAGCAGCTACAGGGTTGGGACCCAGTACTTC. As protein: CASSYRVGTQYF.

This sequence joins TRBV3-1 (or the pseudogene TRBV3-2) and TRBJ2-7; possible D gene TRBD2, 5 bases. The V gene lost 4 bases and the J gene lost 4 bases, with 17 bases spanning the gap. The germline V gene has CDR1 LGHDT and CDR2 YNNKEL (reference sequence). The CDR3 is 15 residues long. The DNA for the CDR3 is TGTGCCAGCAGCCCGCTAGGACGGGGAGTTTACGAGCAGTACTTC. Translating gives CASSPLGRGVYEQYF.

The chain recombines TRBV6-5 with TRBJ2-3, with 7 bases that match TRBD1. With 5 bases clipped from V and 4 bases from J, the junction kept 3 bases outside the gene matches. Per the germline V gene, CDR1 is MNHEY and CDR2 is SVGAGI. This CDR3 spans 13 amino acids. CDR3 nucleotide sequence: TGTGCCAGCAGTCGACAGGGCCCAGATACGCAGTATTTT. This codes for CASSRQGPDTQYF.

A note on this clone: A read error may account for a junction end that differs from germline. The CDR3 is CASSPLGGEDGYTF. CDR3 DNA: TGTGCCAGCTCGCCACTCGGGGGGGAGGATGGCTACACCTTC. The chain couples TRBV18 to TRBJ1-2, with a tentative D call TRBD1 (5 bases). Germline V lookup: CDR1 KGHSH, CDR2 LQKENI. CDR3 length: 14 residues.

The V and J genes are TRBV5-6 and TRBJ2-7; 11 bases are a match to TRBD2. From germline, CDR1 is SGHDT and CDR2 YYEEEE. CDR3 length: 14 amino acids. Trimming at V came to 0 bases and at J to 6 bases, leaving 2 bases not matched to a gene. The CDR3 loop is CASSLGLAGGEQYF. In nucleotides, the CDR3 is TGTGCCAGCAGCTTGGGGCTAGCGGGGGGCGAGCAGTACTTC.

V gene TRBV6-1 combines with J gene TRBJ1-1; D might be TRBD1 (6 bases). The CDR3 has 14 amino acids. Germline assignment: CDR1 MNHNS and CDR2 SASEGT. The V end was cut by 2 bases, the J end by 4 bases, with 11 bases between. Written as DNA, the CDR3 is TGTGCCAGCAGTGAACGGGGGGCTGGCACTGAAGCTTTCTTT. As protein: CASSERGAGTEAFF.

The chain has TRBV6-5 and TRBJ2-7; D gene ambiguous. The CDR3 spans 11 residues. Trimming removed 7 bases at V and 4 bases at J, with 8 bases between. CDR1 is MNHEY, CDR2 SVGAGI, per germline. The DNA of the CDR3 is TGTGCCAGCAATCCCTCTTACGAGCAGTACTTC. Its protein is CASNPSYEQYF.

This chain links TRBV4-2 with TRBJ1-1; 10 bases agree with TRBD1. The length of the CDR3 is 17 residues. Germline CDR1 reads LGHNA; CDR2 reads YNFKEQ. With 3 bases clipped from V and 3 bases from J, the junction kept 10 bases outside the gene matches. CDR3 sequence reads: CASSQESTGTGDTEAFF. CDR3 DNA sequence: TGTGCCAGCAGCCAGGAAAGCACCGGGACAGGGGACACTGAAGCTTTCTTT.

This chain joins TRBV12-3 or TRBV12-4 and TRBJ1-5; D is unclear. The V end was cut by 3 bases, the J end by 6 bases, with 6 bases between. The CDR3 is made up of 12 amino acids. CDR3 region: CASSFKSQPQHF. The CDR3 DNA reads as TGTGCCAGCAGTTTTAAGAGTCAGCCCCAGCATTTT.

V and J are TRBV5-5 and TRBJ2-3; TRBD1 might be the D (5 bases). V was shortened by 4 bases and J by 2 bases, with 8 bases between the two germline ends. This CDR3 has 13 residues. CDR1 is SGHKS and CDR2 is YYEKEE in the germline V gene (reference sequence). The CDR3 protein is CASSDRNTDTQYF. The CDR3 DNA reads as TGTGCCAGCAGCGACAGAAACACAGATACGCAGTATTTT. The full variable domain, rest sourced from reference TRBV5-5 and TRBJ2-3, is DAGVTQSPTHLIKTRGQQVTLRCSPISGHKSVSWYQQVLGQGPQFIFQYYEKEERGRGNFPDRFSARQFPNYSSELNVNALLLGDSALYLCASSDRNTDTQYFGPGTRLTVL.

The table lists this clone with a count of one. V is TRBV7-9 and J is TRBJ1-4; maybe TRBD1 (6 bases). Trimming pared 5 bases from V and 4 bases from J, leaving 17 bases between. This CDR3 has 16 residues. Germline lookup yields CDR1 SEHNR and CDR2 FQNEAQ (reference sequence). CDR3 residues: CASSRSTTGLNEKLFF. CDR3 DNA: TGTGCCAGCAGCCGCTCGACGACAGGCCTTAATGAAAAACTGTTTTTT.

The chain recombines TRBV13 with TRBJ1-5; D is possibly TRBD1 (6 bases). The V and J ends lost 4 bases and 5 bases respectively, with 24 bases between them. This CDR3 is 18 amino acids long. The germline V gene encodes CDR1 PRHDT and CDR2 FYEKMQ (reference sequence). The CDR3 coding sequence is TGTGCCAGCAGCTCGCCGAGGGGGTTGGGTCATTATCATCAGCCCCAGCATTTT. Amino acids: CASSSPRGLGHYHQPQHF.

The genes are TRBV6-1 and TRBJ1-5; 7 nucleotides agree with TRBD1. CDR3 length equals 17 residues. With V trimmed by 0 bases and J by 3 bases, 8 bases remained unmatched. Germline loops: CDR1 MNHNS, CDR2 SASEGT. This CDR3 is CASSEAIGGGYNQPQHF. In DNA form, the CDR3 reads TGTGCCAGCAGTGAAGCAATCGGAGGGGGCTACAATCAGCCCCAGCATTTT.

The genes are TRBV3-1 (or the pseudogene TRBV3-2) and TRBJ1-2; the D gene is possibly TRBD1 (5 bases). V was trimmed by 2 bases and J by 5 bases, leaving 18 bases between them. Germline CDR1 LGHDT, CDR2 YNNKEL (reference sequence). This CDR3 spans 16 amino acids. CDR3 protein: CASSQYTGFTGYGYTF. DNA of the CDR3: TGTGCCAGCAGCCAATACACGGGTTTTACAGGATATGGCTACACCTTC.

The chain couples TRBV5-4 to TRBJ2-5; D gene ambiguous. The germline CDR1 and CDR2 sequences are SGHNT and YYREEE (reference sequence). V lost 2 bases and J 5 bases, leaving 4 bases between the germline ends. The CDR3 is 11 residues long. For the CDR3, the DNA is TGTGCCAGCAGCTTCCGGGAGACCCAGTACTTC. It is translated as CASSFRETQYF.

The gene calls are TRBV5-6 and TRBJ2-7; 11 bases map to TRBD2. The CDR3 spans 15 residues. The V segment lost 2 bases and the J segment 5 bases; nucleotides outside the gene matches: 6. Germline V gene sequence: CDR1 SGHDT, CDR2 YYEEEE. CDR3: CASSLLAGGLDEQYF. The CDR3 DNA sequence: TGTGCCAGCAGCTTATTAGCGGGGGGGTTGGACGAGCAGTACTTC.

The chain links TRBV12-3 or TRBV12-4 to TRBJ1-1, with D uncertain. The CDR3 is 12 amino acids. V shed 3 bases and J shed 5 bases, with 7 bases lying between them. Here the CDR3 DNA reads TGTGCCAGCAGTTTGGCCGGGACTGAAGCTTTCTTT. Protein: CASSLAGTEAFF.

In nucleotides, the CDR3 is TGCGCCAGCAGCTCTGGACAGGGGGTCAGGGGCACCTATGGCTACACCTTC. Translation gives CASSSGQGVRGTYGYTF. The chain links TRBV5-1 to TRBJ1-2; 10 nucleotides match TRBD1. The CDR3 extends over 17 amino acids. Trimming cost V 3 bases and J 4 bases; bases outside gene matches: 12. The V gene's germline CDR1 is SGHRS and CDR2 YFSETQ.

CDR3 residues: CASSVAPQGPEAFF. In nucleotides, the CDR3 is TGTGCCAGCAGCGTAGCGCCCCAGGGTCCTGAAGCTTTCTTT. The chain employs TRBV9 and TRBJ1-1; D possibly corresponds to TRBD1 (5 bases). Germline values: CDR1 SGDLS, CDR2 YYNGEE. Trimming shortened V by 0 bases and J by 6 bases, and 12 bases separated the two germline ends. This CDR3 spans 14 amino acids.

The chain joins TRBV29-1 to TRBJ2-5; a possible D gene is TRBD2 (5 bases). The CDR3 length is 13 residues. V was cut by 5 bases and J by 4 bases, with 14 bases left in between. Per germline, CDR1 SQVTM and CDR2 ANQGSEA. CDR3 DNA sequence: TGCAGCGTTCGGTACCCTGGGAGAGAGACCCAGTACTTC. Protein product: CSVRYPGRETQYF.

The chain joins TRBV5-6 to TRBJ2-1, with D unclear. CDR3 length equals 14 residues. V was shortened by 3 bases and J by 4 bases, with 11 bases between the two germline ends. Germline values: CDR1 SGHDT, CDR2 YYEEEE. DNA of the CDR3: TGTGCCAGCAGCTCCCCGAACTGGTACAATGAGCAGTTCTTC. Amino acid sequence: CASSSPNWYNEQFF.

Written as DNA, the CDR3 is TGTGCCAGCAGCTCTAGCGGGGGATCAGATACGCAGTATTTT. Translated, it gives CASSSSGGSDTQYF. This chain joins TRBV3-1 (or the pseudogene TRBV3-2) and TRBJ2-3; TRBD2 matches 10 bases. The CDR3 length is 14 residues. CDR1 LGHDT and CDR2 YNNKEL come from the germline V gene (reference sequence). V lost 5 bases to trimming and J lost 4 bases; unmatched junction nucleotides: 3.

The rearrangement joins TRBV25-1 to TRBJ2-6, with D possibly matching TRBD1 (6 bases). This CDR3 is built from 16 residues. The germline V gene has CDR1 MGHDK and CDR2 SYGVNS. Trimming removed 1 base at V and 1 base at J, with 8 bases between. CDR3 nucleotide sequence: TGTGCCAGCAGTGAATGGACAGTTTCTGGGGCCAACGTCCTGACTTTC. This translates into CASSEWTVSGANVLTF.

CDR3 protein: CASIPGQVFQPQHF. In nucleotides, the CDR3 is TGTGCCAGCATCCCGGGACAAGTATTTCAGCCCCAGCATTTT. The rearrangement links TRBV27 to TRBJ1-5; possible D gene TRBD1, 6 bases. Deletions cut 7 bases from V and 6 bases from J, with 16 bases between. The CDR3 totals 14 residues. The germline gives CDR1 MNHEY, CDR2 SMNVEV (reference sequence).

The gene calls are TRBV6-1 and TRBJ2-4; TRBD1 agrees at 9 bases. The germline V gene encodes CDR1 MNHNS and CDR2 SASEGT. With V trimmed by 4 bases and J by 0 bases, 4 bases remained unmatched. The CDR3 has 16 amino acids. The CDR3 bases are TGTGCCAGCAGTGCAGGGACAGGGCTAGCCAAAAACATTCAGTACTTC. Its protein is CASSAGTGLAKNIQYF.